Ten or more counts support the clone carrying this TCR beta chain. V was trimmed by 0 bases and J by 4 bases, leaving 10 bases between them. The CDR3 loop spans 15 amino acids. Per the germline V gene, CDR1 is SGHVS and CDR2 is FNYEAQ. The entry originates in a study of early T cells in non-severe SARS-CoV-2 infection. Study summary: Bulk RNA isolated from unsorted whole blood underwent sequencing; chains were not paired.

Via MiXCR, TCRdb re-called the 5' RACE reads, giving one row per CDR3 protein. The sample contains over 30,000 distinct CDR3 sequences, 5% to 7% of which appear only once. V is TRBV7-6 and J is TRBJ1-5; unclear D gene. This TCR was sampled from an adult who was a healthcare worker with PCR-confirmed SARS-CoV-2 infection or an uninfected control (not recorded which). The sequenced material came from whole blood. The CDR3 protein is CASSLASGLNQPQHF. The CDR3 DNA follows: TGTGCCAGCAGCTTAGCGTCCGGGCTAAATCAGCCCCAGCATTTT.